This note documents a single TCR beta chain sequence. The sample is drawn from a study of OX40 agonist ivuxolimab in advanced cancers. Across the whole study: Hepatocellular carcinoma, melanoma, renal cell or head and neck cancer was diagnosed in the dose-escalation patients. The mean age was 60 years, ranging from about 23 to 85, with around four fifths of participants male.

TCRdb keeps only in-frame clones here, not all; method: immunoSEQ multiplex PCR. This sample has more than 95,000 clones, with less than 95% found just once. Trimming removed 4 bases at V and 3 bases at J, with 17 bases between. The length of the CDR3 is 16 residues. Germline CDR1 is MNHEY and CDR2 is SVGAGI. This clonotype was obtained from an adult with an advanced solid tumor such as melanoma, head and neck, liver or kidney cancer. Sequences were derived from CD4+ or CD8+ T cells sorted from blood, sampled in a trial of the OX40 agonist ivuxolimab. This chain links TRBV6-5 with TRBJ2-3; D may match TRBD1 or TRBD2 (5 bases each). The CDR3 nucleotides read TGTGCCAGCAGTTTAGGGACCCCTCGGGGAACAGATACGCAGTATTTT. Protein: CASSLGTPRGTDTQYF.